Below, one T cell receptor beta chain is given with its context. This entry is derived from a study of blood T cells in healthy people across ages. The authors ran a second PCR of about 6 to 12 cycles using a sample-barcoded 5' primer and a J-beta primer mix. The template-switch adaptor was a 5' adaptor with 12 random nucleotides. It tagged each cDNA molecule. One entry per CDR3 protein, called by TCRdb with MiXCR from the 5' RACE reads. The data hold hundreds of thousands of distinct CDR3 sequences, with about 51% observed a single time. The CDR3 covers 13 residues. Trimming left V 2 bases short and J 15 bases short, with 17 bases between. Germline V gives CDR1 SGHAT, CDR2 FQNNGV.

The material sequenced was blood. This rearrangement joins TRBV11-2 to TRBJ2-1; maybe TRBD1 (6 bases). The receptor was derived from a woman older than 75 in good health. The CDR3 coding sequence is TGTGCCAGCAGCTTAATTCAGGGGAAAGAGTTGTTCTTC. Amino acid sequence: CASSLIQGKELFF.